This T cell receptor (beta chain) appears in the sequencing data of a study of blood T cell repertoires in COVID-19. The CDR3 has 13 amino acids. Between the trimmed V and J ends, which lost 6 bases and 7 bases, there was a span of 13 bases. Produced via immunoSEQ multiplex PCR; TCRdb's table is partial and in-frame only. The sample has about 63,000 clones; around 84% are singletons. Source material: peripheral blood. This receptor was identified in a human donor in a cohort sampled during active COVID-19. This rearrangement joins TRBV12-3 or TRBV12-4 to TRBJ1-5, with a weak D call TRBD1 (5 bases). The CDR3 DNA follows: TGTGCCAGCAGCGTGGGGGGAATACAGCCCCAGCATTTT. Protein: CASSVGGIQPQHF.